This T cell receptor (beta chain) stems from a study of OX40 agonist ivuxolimab in advanced cancers. Whole-study results and caveats: The antigen specificity of the peripheral T cells (those that were expanded) was not determined.

Researchers took blood at baseline, on cycle 4 day 1, and on cycle 7 day 1. In regard to this clone: Its antigen is not identified.

This table comes from immunoSEQ multiplex PCR, and its TCRdb copy is limited to in-frame clones, with some not included. Counted here are fewer than 75,000 clones, around 90% occurring once; the ten biggest clones make up under 3.5%. The sample in question was CD4+ or CD8+ T cells sorted from blood, obtained in a trial of the OX40 agonist ivuxolimab. The receptor was derived from an adult with an advanced solid tumor such as melanoma, head and neck, liver or kidney cancer.

The CDR3 DNA is TGTGCCAGCAGCTCCAGGGGAGTAGGGGACAATGAGCAGTTCTTC. Protein: CASSSRGVGDNEQFF. The genes are TRBV7-2 and TRBJ2-1, with D perhaps matching TRBD1 (6 bases). Trimming stripped 4 bases from V and 5 bases from J, with 15 bases between. This CDR3 comprises 15 residues. Germline CDR1 SGHTA, CDR2 FQGNSA.